Below, 6 T cell receptor beta chains from the same sample are listed, as sequenced in a study of T cells in Graves' hyperthyroidism and ophthalmopathy. Amplification of TCR beta CDR3 regions was performed using RNA transcripts as template. First-round RT-PCR of the TCR CDR3 relied on the HTBI primer set. MiXCR, run by TCRdb on the multiplex PCR reads, gives a single entry per CDR3 protein. The sample lists around 600,000 distinct CDR3 sequences; more than 13% were seen once. Sequencing input: blood. These TCRs come from a young woman with Graves' ophthalmopathy.

This clonotype was counted ten times or more. The chain joins TRBV27 to TRBJ1-2, with D possibly matching TRBD1 (6 bases). The CDR3 runs to 13 residues. Germline CDR1 is MNHEY and CDR2 is SMNVEV (reference sequence). V shed 6 bases and J shed 5 bases, with 13 bases lying between them. This CDR3 is CASSPQGVYGYTF. CDR3 coding DNA: TGTGCCAGCAGCCCACAGGGTGTGTATGGCTACACCTTC.

This clonotype was counted between two and nine times. V is TRBV4-3 and J is TRBJ2-3; D is ambiguous. Germline V gene sequence: CDR1 LGHNA, CDR2 YSLEER. The V and J ends lost 1 base and 4 bases respectively, with 12 bases between them. This CDR3 has 15 amino acids. The CDR3 region is CASSQGATKADTQYF. CDR3 coding DNA: TGCGCCAGCAGCCAAGGGGCAACAAAGGCAGATACGCAGTATTTT.

The V call is TRBV5-4, the J call TRBJ1-6, with D unclear. From germline, CDR1 is SGHNT and CDR2 YYREEE (reference sequence). The CDR3 runs to 15 residues. Between the trimmed V and J ends, which lost 4 bases and 10 bases, there was a span of 18 bases. The CDR3 is CASSQLDVPLSPLHF. The CDR3, as DNA: TGTGCCAGCAGCCAATTAGACGTTCCGTTGTCACCCCTCCACTTT.

This clonotype was seen only a few times. The V and J genes are TRBV7-9 and TRBJ1-6, with D possibly matching TRBD1 (5 bases). The CDR3 extends over 14 amino acids. The V and J ends lost 0 bases and 7 bases respectively, with 7 bases between them. CDR1 and CDR2 (germline): SEHNR, FQNEAQ (reference sequence). The CDR3 here is CASSLAAGNSPLHF. The CDR3 DNA is TGTGCCAGCAGCTTAGCGGCAGGGAATTCACCCCTCCACTTT.

There are many counts of this clonotype. The chain joins TRBV20-1 to TRBJ2-7; no definite D call. Looked up from germline, CDR1 is DFQATT and CDR2 is SNEGSKA (reference sequence). V dropped 0 bases and J dropped 0 bases, with 9 bases sitting between them. The CDR3 sequence is 14 residues long. CDR3 DNA: TGCAGTGCTAGAGATTTGACAATCTCCTACGAGCAGTACTTC. Its protein product is CSARDLTISYEQYF.

This CDR3 reads CSAPDRADRLGSYNEQFF. The CDR3 DNA reads as TGCAGTGCTCCAGACAGGGCAGATAGACTTGGGTCCTACAATGAGCAGTTCTTC. V usage is TRBV20-1 and J usage is TRBJ2-1; 7 nucleotides agree with TRBD1. Losses at the gene ends were 5 bases for V and 1 base for J; bases not matched to a gene: 17. The CDR3 is made up of 18 amino acids. CDR1 and CDR2 from the germline V gene are DFQATT and SNEGSKA (reference sequence).